The present entry profiles one T cell receptor beta chain with its context. This entry comes from a study of blood T cell repertoires in COVID-19. Germline-derived CDR1 and CDR2 are MDHEN and SYDVKM. The CDR3 runs 14 residues. Unmatched junction bases numbered 10, after V lost 7 bases and J lost 10 bases. In the original workflow: Quantification of nucleated cells was approximated via reference gene primer amplification. Sequencing was performed with immunoSEQ multiplex PCR; in TCRdb, only in-frame clones are kept and a portion is missing. From that table come the V and J calls and clone size; the DNA was used to work out D and trimming. Among 250,000 to 350,000 clones listed, roughly 90% were seen once.

Material for sequencing was peripheral blood. This clonotype was sampled from a woman aged 60 to 75 with acute or convalescent COVID-19. The rearrangement joins TRBV28 to TRBJ1-1, with TRBD1 matching 12 bases. CDR3 sequence reads: CASIPGQGAFGAFF. CDR3 DNA: TGTGCCAGCATCCCGGGACAGGGGGCGTTTGGAGCTTTCTTT.